This T cell receptor (beta chain) came from a study of T-cell reconstitution after alpha-beta-depleted transplantation in children. This clonotype was detected only once. Trimming took off 4 bases at V and 4 bases at J, with 13 bases between the two ends. The CDR3 spans 14 residues. Germline CDR1 is SGHAT and CDR2 is FQNNGV. As it was prepared, the TCRbeta library received unique molecular identifiers. MiXCR, applied by TCRdb to the PCR reads, yields one record per CDR3 protein. This sample yields under 850,000 distinct CDR3 sequences, of which around 13% are seen a single time; 0.75% to 0.85% belongs to the top ten.

The V gene is TRBV11-2, the J gene TRBJ2-5; weak D call: TRBD2 (5 bases). The TCR comes from a girl aged 2 to 9 with congenital amegakaryocytic thrombocytopenia, due to receive a stem cell transplant. The sample here was PBMCs, taken before TCRalphabeta/CD19-depleted stem cell transplant. CDR3: CASSYRAALETQYF. CDR3 DNA sequence: TGTGCCAGCAGCTATCGAGCGGCCTTAGAGACCCAGTACTTC.